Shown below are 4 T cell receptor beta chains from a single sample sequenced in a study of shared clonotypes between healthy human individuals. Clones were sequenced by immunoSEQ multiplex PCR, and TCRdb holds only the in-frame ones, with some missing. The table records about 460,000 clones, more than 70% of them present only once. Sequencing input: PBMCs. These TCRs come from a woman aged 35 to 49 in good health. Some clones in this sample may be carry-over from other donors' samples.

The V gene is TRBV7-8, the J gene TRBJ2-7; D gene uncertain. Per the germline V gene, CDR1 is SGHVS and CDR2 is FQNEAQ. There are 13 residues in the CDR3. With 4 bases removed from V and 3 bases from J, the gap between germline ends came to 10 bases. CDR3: CASSSWASYEQYF. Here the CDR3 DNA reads TGTGCCAGCAGCTCTTGGGCCAGCTACGAGCAGTACTTC.

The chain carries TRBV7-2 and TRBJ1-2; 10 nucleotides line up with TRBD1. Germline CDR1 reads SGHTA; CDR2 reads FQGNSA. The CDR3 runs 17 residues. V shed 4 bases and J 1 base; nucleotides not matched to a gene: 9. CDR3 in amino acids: CASSWGTGELLNYGYTF. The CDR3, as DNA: TGTGCCAGCAGCTGGGGGACAGGGGAGCTACTTAACTATGGCTACACCTTC.

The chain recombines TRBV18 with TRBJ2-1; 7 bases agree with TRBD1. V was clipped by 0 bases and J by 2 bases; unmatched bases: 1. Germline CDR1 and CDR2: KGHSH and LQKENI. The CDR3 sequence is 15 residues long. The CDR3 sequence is CASSPPGTAYNEQFF. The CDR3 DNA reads TGTGCCAGCTCACCACCCGGGACAGCCTACAATGAGCAGTTCTTC.

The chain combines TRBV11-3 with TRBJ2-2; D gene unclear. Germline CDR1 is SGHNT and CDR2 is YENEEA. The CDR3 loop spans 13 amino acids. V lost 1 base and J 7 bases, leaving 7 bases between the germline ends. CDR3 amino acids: CASSLGLGGELFF. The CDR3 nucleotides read TGTGCCAGCAGCTTAGGGCTTGGCGGGGAGCTGTTTTTT.